These T cell receptor beta chains were read from a single sample in a study of CD8 T cells in ankylosing spondylitis. TCRdb reprocessed the 5' RACE reads via MiXCR and lists one record per CDR3 protein. The data hold about 240,000 distinct CDR3 sequences, with roughly 8.2% observed a single time. Sequenced input: blood, either unsorted or a sorted T cell fraction (not recorded which). The receptors here all came from a female donor with ankylosing spondylitis or in good health (not recorded which). Each CDR3 is given with its conserved first and last residue. The order of the fields is J gene, V gene, D gene, clone size, CDR3 DNA, CDR3 protein. D genes are given only for firm matches. Size is stated for part of the rows, as once, few or many counts, or as a class when the clone is expanded.

TRBJ1-4,TRBV4-3,TRBD1,many,TGCGCCAGCAGCCAAGATCGTCGGCCAGGGGGAGAAAAACTGTTTTTT,CASSQDRRPGGEKLFF
TRBJ2-4,TRBV12-3/TRBV12-4,.,many,TGTGCCAGCAAAGAGCACTCTAACATTCAGTACTTC,CASKEHSNIQYF
TRBJ1-1,TRBV7-9,.,many,TGTGCCAGCAGCTTAGATGGGGGACCGAACACTGAAGCTTTCTTT,CASSLDGGPNTEAFF
TRBJ2-7,TRBV28,.,many,TGTGCCAGCAGTCGACAGGACGACGAGCAGTACTTC,CASSRQDDEQYF
TRBJ1-6,TRBV4-1,.,many,TGCGCCAGCAGCCATTCTCAGGGATTAGAGAATTCACCCCTCCACTTT,CASSHSQGLENSPLHF
TRBJ2-1,TRBV3-1,.,many,TGTGCCAGCAGCCAACAGCCAGCGTCGGAGGAGCAGTTCTTC,CASSQQPASEEQFF
TRBJ2-5,TRBV29-1,TRBD1,many,TGCAGCGTTGAATACCTCGTTCTACAGGGGGCACCTTTCCAAGAGACCCAGTACTTC,CSVEYLVLQGAPFQETQYF
TRBJ1-1,TRBV25-1,.,many,TGTGCCAGCAGTTCCTCGGGCGGGTCGGGACGGGCTTTCTTT,CASSSSGGSGRAFF
TRBJ2-3,TRBV5-1,.,many,TGCGCCAGCAGCTTGGGGACTACCGGCGGGGATACGCAGTATTTT,CASSLGTTGGDTQYF
TRBJ1-1,TRBV5-1,TRBD1,many,TGCGCCAGCAGGAGAACAGGGGTCACTGAAGCTTTCTTT,CASRRTGVTEAFF
TRBJ2-5,TRBV20-1,.,few,TGCAGTGCTCCCACACCCGCTGAGACCCAGTACTTC,CSAPTPAETQYF
TRBJ2-7,TRBV20-1,.,many,TGCAGTGCTAGCGGGAGCTCCTACGAGCAGTACTTC,CSASGSSYEQYF
TRBJ2-1,TRBV7-6,.,many,TGTGCCAGCAGCTTAGCGGGAGTGAGCAATGAGCAGTTCTTC,CASSLAGVSNEQFF
TRBJ2-2,TRBV3-1,.,many,TGTGCCAGCAGCCAAGATCCTAGCCTGAACACCGGGGAGCTGTTTTTT,CASSQDPSLNTGELFF
TRBJ1-1,TRBV25-1,.,many,TGTGCCAGCAGTGAATACGGAGGGAACACTGAAGCTTTCTTT,CASSEYGGNTEAFF
TRBJ1-2,TRBV27,TRBD1,.,TGTGCCAGCAAACTACAGGGGGACTATGGCTACACCTTC,CASKLQGDYGYTF
TRBJ2-1,TRBV5-1,.,many,TGCGCCAGCAGCAATGGACAAACCTACAATGAGCAGTTCTTC,CASSNGQTYNEQFF
TRBJ2-7,TRBV20-1,TRBD1,.,TGCAGTGTCCTCTGCCTAGGCCCGGGACAGGGTAGAAACGAGCAGTACTTC,CSVLCLGPGQGRNEQYF
TRBJ1-1,TRBV7-9,.,many,TGTGCCAGCAGCCGTCTACGGTCCCAAGGAGGAGCTTTCTTT,CASSRLRSQGGAFF
TRBJ1-1,TRBV25-1,.,many,TGTGCCAGCAGTGGGGGGACTGAAGCTTTCTTT,CASSGGTEAFF
TRBJ2-3,TRBV15,TRBD1,few,TGTGCCACCAGCAATCCGAGGGGGACAGGGGGCTATGGTACAGATACGCAGTATTTT,CATSNPRGTGGYGTDTQYF
TRBJ1-5,TRBV19,.,few,TGTGCCAGTAGTATTGGGCGGGGCAGTCAGCCCCAGCATTTT,CASSIGRGSQPQHF
TRBJ1-1,TRBV6-1,.,many,TGTGCCGTACACAGGGATCTGAACACTGAAGCTTTCTTT,CAVHRDLNTEAFF
TRBJ2-7,TRBV20-1,TRBD2,many,TGCAGTGCTCCCGTTTCTAGCGGGAGATCCCACGAGCAGTACTTC,CSAPVSSGRSHEQYF